The 5 T cell receptor beta chains given below trace back to one sample, sequenced in a study of T cell responses to AZD1222 COVID-19 vaccine. Generated by immunoSEQ multiplex PCR, the TCRdb table keeps only in-frame clones and is missing some. The sample shows roughly 170,000 clones, roughly 94% of them seen only once. Sequenced material: peripheral blood, taken 28 days after the second AZD1222 dose. The origin of the receptors is an adult who received the AZD1222 COVID-19 vaccine.

The chain uses TRBV5-6 and TRBJ2-7; D not resolved. The V end was cut by 1 base, the J end by 11 bases, with 16 bases between. This CDR3 has 13 amino acids. The germline V gene has CDR1 SGHDT and CDR2 YYEEEE. The CDR3, as DNA: TGTGCCAGCAGCTTGACGACACGGATCCGGGAGTACTTC. Translating gives CASSLTTRIREYF.

The chain carries TRBV12-3 or TRBV12-4 and TRBJ1-4; no clear D gene. The CDR3 has 13 residues. Trimming removed 2 bases at V and 7 bases at J, with 8 bases between. The CDR3 DNA reads TGTGCCAGCAGTTTATGGGCAGCTGAAAAACTGTTTTTT. Its protein product is CASSLWAAEKLFF.

The V and J genes are TRBV6-4 and TRBJ1-1, with TRBD1 as a possible D gene (6 bases). Germline V gene sequence: CDR1 MRHNA, CDR2 SNTAGT. The CDR3 is 16 residues long. The V end was cut by 3 bases, the J end by 2 bases, with 16 bases between. The CDR3 bases are TGTGCCAGCAGTGAGGGATATGGGGGCGAAAACACTGAAGCTTTCTTT. It is translated as CASSEGYGGENTEAFF.

This clone occurred once. The rearrangement uses TRBV25-1 and TRBJ1-1, with D maybe TRBD1 (5 bases). This CDR3 has 14 residues. CDR1 is MGHDK and CDR2 is SYGVNS in the germline V gene. The V gene lost 4 bases and the J gene lost 3 bases, with 12 bases spanning the gap. The DNA for the CDR3 is TGTGCCAGCAGTGTCGGGGGGTTTGACACTGAAGCTTTCTTT. Residues: CASSVGGFDTEAFF.

The genes are TRBV19 and TRBJ1-5; 8 nucleotides line up with TRBD1. The J segment lost 2 bases and the V segment lost 6 bases, leaving 0 bases of the junction unmatched. There are 13 residues in the CDR3. Germline V lookup: CDR1 LNHDA, CDR2 SQIVND (reference sequence). CDR3 sequence reads: CASRTGGNQPQHF. In nucleotides, the CDR3 is TGTGCCAGTAGGACAGGGGGCAATCAGCCCCAGCATTTT.